This T cell receptor beta chain stems from a study of blood T cell repertoires in COVID-19. The overall study: The analysed material was cDNA or gDNA that came from T cells, B-cell-depleted T cells, or PBMCs.

Source study methods: Reference gene primer amplification yielded estimated nucleated cell counts. TCRdb keeps only in-frame clones here, not all; method: immunoSEQ multiplex PCR. The V and J calls and the clone size are those of that table, but D and trimming were determined from the DNA. The repertoire has about 140,000 clones, roughly 85% of them found once; the top ten carry around 3.2%. Germline CDR1 and CDR2: SGHAT and FQNNGV. V was shortened by 5 bases and J by 4 bases, with 21 bases between the two germline ends. The CDR3 length is 16 residues. This chain uses TRBV11-2 with TRBJ2-7; D is perhaps TRBD2 (5 bases). The sequence was obtained from a man aged 45-65 years with acute or convalescent COVID-19. The sequenced sample consisted of peripheral blood. CDR3 coding DNA: TGTGCCAGCAGCCTTACCTTTAGCGTCCCAGCTTACGAGCAGTACTTC. Amino acid sequence: CASSLTFSVPAYEQYF.